The rows below give T cell receptor beta chains drawn from one sample of a study of blood T cell repertoires in COVID-19. Only in-frame clones appear in the TCRdb table, and some are missing; sequencing was by immunoSEQ multiplex PCR. The table includes about 150,000 clones, around 86% detected once. Sequenced: peripheral blood. These receptor sequences come from a man aged 70 or older with acute or convalescent COVID-19. Both conserved end residues are part of each CDR3. Fields, in order: V gene, clone size, D gene, J gene, CDR3 DNA, CDR3 protein. A D gene is named only where the DNA matches it firmly. Some rows mark clone size as missing; the rest say once, few, many or name a class of expanded clone.

TRBV13,NA,NA,TRBJ1-1,TGTGCCAGCAGCTTAGTCGACAGATTGAACACTGAAGCTTTCTTT,CASSLVDRLNTEAFF
TRBV4-3,NA,TRBD1,TRBJ1-2,TGCGCCAGCAGCCAAGATATGTGGACAGGAGTTACTAACTATGGCTACACCTTC,CASSQDMWTGVTNYGYTF
TRBV3-1/TRBV3-2,NA,NA,TRBJ2-3,TGTGCCAGCAGCCATCGGGGGAGAGATACGCAGTATTTT,CASSHRGRDTQYF
TRBV28,NA,TRBD1,TRBJ1-4,TGTGCCAGCAGTTTATGGACAGGGGGTCAGAAGGAAAAACTGTTTTTT,CASSLWTGGQKEKLFF
TRBV7-2,NA,NA,TRBJ1-5,TGTGCCAGCAGACAGGGCCATCAGCCCCAGCATTTT,CASRQGHQPQHF
TRBV5-4,NA,TRBD1,TRBJ2-3,TGTGCCAGCAGCTGGGACAGGGGGACAGATACGCAGTATTTT,CASSWDRGTDTQYF
TRBV7-2,once,TRBD1,TRBJ2-3,TGTGCCAGCAGCCAGGGACAGGGGGCAGGCACAGATACGCAGTATTTT,CASSQGQGAGTDTQYF
TRBV7-2,NA,TRBD2,TRBJ2-5,TGTGCCAGCAGCTTAGGAAAACTAGCGGAAGAGACCCAGTACTTC,CASSLGKLAEETQYF
TRBV29-1,NA,TRBD2,TRBJ2-5,TGCAGCGTTGAATTCTCTAGCGGGGACCAAGAGACCCAGTACTTC,CSVEFSSGDQETQYF
TRBV6-5,NA,NA,TRBJ2-1,TGTGCCAGCAGCCAAGCCCTTACGTATGAGCAGTTCTTC,CASSQALTYEQFF
TRBV4-3,few,TRBD1,TRBJ1-6,TGCGCCAGCAGCCAGGACAGGTTGAATTCACCCCTCCACTTT,CASSQDRLNSPLHF
TRBV2,NA,NA,TRBJ2-5,TGTGCCAGCACTTACAGGGCGCGGGAGACCCAGTACTTC,CASTYRARETQYF
TRBV5-1,NA,TRBD1,TRBJ2-3,TGCGCCAGCAGCTGGACAGGGGGCACAGATACGCAGTATTTT,CASSWTGGTDTQYF
TRBV6-2/TRBV6-3,NA,TRBD1,TRBJ2-6,TGTGCCAGCAGTTTGAACAGGGGCTCTGGGGCCAACGTCCTGACTTTC,CASSLNRGSGANVLTF
TRBV9,NA,TRBD1,TRBJ2-7,TGTGCCAGCAGCTCCGGACAGGCGCTCTACGAGCAGTACTTC,CASSSGQALYEQYF
TRBV28,NA,NA,TRBJ2-6,TGTGCCAGCAGTCCCCCTTTGGGCGGGGCCAACGTCCTGACTTTC,CASSPPLGGANVLTF
TRBV4-2,NA,NA,TRBJ2-3,TGTGCCAGCAGCCTTCTTACTGACACAGATACGCAGTATTTT,CASSLLTDTDTQYF
TRBV7-3,NA,NA,TRBJ1-1,TGTGCCAGCAGCCCGTTCCCCAGGGGCCCTCGGGGCACTGAAGCTTTCTTT,CASSPFPRGPRGTEAFF
TRBV6-5,NA,TRBD2,TRBJ2-3,TGTGCCAGCCGTCTCGCGGGAGTTTACACAGATACGCAGTATTTT,CASRLAGVYTDTQYF
TRBV5-1,NA,TRBD2,TRBJ2-1,TGCGCCAGCAGGATTGGACTAGCCAACAATGAGCAGTTCTTC,CASRIGLANNEQFF
TRBV6-6,NA,NA,TRBJ1-2,TGTGCCAGCAGTTACTCGTCGGCGGGGGGAGGTGGCTACACCTTC,CASSYSSAGGGGYTF
TRBV19,NA,NA,TRBJ1-4,TGTGCCAGTAGCTTAAGCGGCTTTAATGAAAAACTGTTTTTT,CASSLSGFNEKLFF
TRBV28,NA,TRBD1,TRBJ1-6,TGTGCCAGCAGTTCTGGGACAGTGGATAATTCACCCCTCCACTTT,CASSSGTVDNSPLHF
TRBV5-8,NA,NA,TRBJ1-1,TGTGCCAGCAGCTTAAACAGGGAAAGGGCTGAAGCTTTCTTT,CASSLNRERAEAFF
TRBV30,NA,NA,TRBJ1-1,TGTGCCTGGGACAGAGGGCCTATGAACACTGAAGCTTTCTTT,CAWDRGPMNTEAFF
TRBV10-3,NA,TRBD1,TRBJ1-2,TGTGCCATCAGTGAGTCCCGGGACAGGGGCGGCTACACCTTC,CAISESRDRGGYTF
TRBV10-3,once,NA,TRBJ2-5,TGTGCCATCAGTGAGGGTGGAGGGGCGGCCCAGTACTTC,CAISEGGGAAQYF
TRBV7-2,NA,NA,TRBJ2-1,TGTGCCAGCAGCTTAGATCCGGGGAGTCAGCAGTTCTTC,CASSLDPGSQQFF
TRBV4-3,NA,TRBD2,TRBJ2-2,TGCGCCAGCAGCCAAGACTTGGAGCGGGGCTACACCGGGGAGCTGTTTTTT,CASSQDLERGYTGELFF
TRBV7-2,NA,TRBD2,TRBJ2-7,TGTGCCAGCAGCTTAGAAGGCTACGGCGGGGGCGAGCAGTACTTC,CASSLEGYGGGEQYF